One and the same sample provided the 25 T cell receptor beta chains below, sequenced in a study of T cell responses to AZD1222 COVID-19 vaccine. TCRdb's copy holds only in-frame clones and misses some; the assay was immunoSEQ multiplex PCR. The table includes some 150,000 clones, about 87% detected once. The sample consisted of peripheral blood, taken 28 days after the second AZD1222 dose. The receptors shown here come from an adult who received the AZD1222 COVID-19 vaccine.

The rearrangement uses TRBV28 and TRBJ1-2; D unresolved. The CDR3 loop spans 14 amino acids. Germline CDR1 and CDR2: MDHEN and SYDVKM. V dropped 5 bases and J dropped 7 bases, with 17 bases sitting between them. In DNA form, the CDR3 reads TGTGCCAGCAGTGCCTATCAGGACTTCGGTGGCTACACCTTC. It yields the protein CASSAYQDFGGYTF.

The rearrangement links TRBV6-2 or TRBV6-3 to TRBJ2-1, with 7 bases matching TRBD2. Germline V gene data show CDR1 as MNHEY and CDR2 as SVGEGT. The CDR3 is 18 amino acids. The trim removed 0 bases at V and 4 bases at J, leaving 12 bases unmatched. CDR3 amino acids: CASSYSSGEGRVYNEQFF. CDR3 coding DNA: TGTGCCAGCAGTTACTCGTCTGGGGAGGGGAGGGTTTACAATGAGCAGTTCTTC.

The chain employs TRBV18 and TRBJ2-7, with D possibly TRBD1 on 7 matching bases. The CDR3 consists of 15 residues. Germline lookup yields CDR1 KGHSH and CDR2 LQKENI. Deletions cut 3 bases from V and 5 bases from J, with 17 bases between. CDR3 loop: CASSPGTPRGDEQYF. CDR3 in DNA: TGTGCCAGCTCACCCGGGACTCCCAGGGGGGACGAGCAGTACTTC.

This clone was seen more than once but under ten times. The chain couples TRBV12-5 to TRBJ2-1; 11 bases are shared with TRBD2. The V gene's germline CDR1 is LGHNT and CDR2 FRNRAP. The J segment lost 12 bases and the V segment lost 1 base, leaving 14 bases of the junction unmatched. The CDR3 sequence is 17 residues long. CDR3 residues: CASGLALAGGPPTGQFF. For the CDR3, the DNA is TGTGCTAGTGGTTTGGCTCTAGCGGGAGGCCCCCCAACTGGGCAGTTCTTC.

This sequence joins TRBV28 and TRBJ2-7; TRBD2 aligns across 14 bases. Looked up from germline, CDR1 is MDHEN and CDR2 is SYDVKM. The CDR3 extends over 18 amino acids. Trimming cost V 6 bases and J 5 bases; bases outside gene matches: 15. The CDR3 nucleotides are TGTGCCAGCAGCCTCCTACCGGGACTAGCGGGAGTAATAAACGAGCAGTACTTC. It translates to CASSLLPGLAGVINEQYF.

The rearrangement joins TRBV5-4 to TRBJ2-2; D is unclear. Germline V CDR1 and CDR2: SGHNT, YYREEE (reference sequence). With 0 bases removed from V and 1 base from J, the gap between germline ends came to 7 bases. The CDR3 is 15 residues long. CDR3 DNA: TGTGCCAGCAGCTTGGCTCAGAAGAACACCGGGGAGCTGTTTTTT. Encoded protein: CASSLAQKNTGELFF.

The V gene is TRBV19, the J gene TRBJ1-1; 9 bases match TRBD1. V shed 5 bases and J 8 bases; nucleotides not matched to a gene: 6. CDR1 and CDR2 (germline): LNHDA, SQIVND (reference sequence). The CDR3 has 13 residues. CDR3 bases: TGTGCCAGTAGTGACCGGGACAGGGTAGAAGCTTTCTTT. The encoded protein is CASSDRDRVEAFF.

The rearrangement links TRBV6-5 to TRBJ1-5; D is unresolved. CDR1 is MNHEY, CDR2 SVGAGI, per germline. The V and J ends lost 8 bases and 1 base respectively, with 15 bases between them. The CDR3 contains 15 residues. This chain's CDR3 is CASGTGTMSNQPQHF. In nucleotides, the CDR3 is TGTGCCAGCGGCACTGGTACTATGAGCAATCAGCCCCAGCATTTT.

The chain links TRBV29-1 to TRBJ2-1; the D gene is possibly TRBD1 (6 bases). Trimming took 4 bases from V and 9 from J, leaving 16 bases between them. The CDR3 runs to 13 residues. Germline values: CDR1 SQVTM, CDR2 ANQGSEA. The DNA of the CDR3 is TGCAGCGTTGGGGGGCGCGACCAGGGTGAGCAGTTCTTC. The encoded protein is CSVGGRDQGEQFF.

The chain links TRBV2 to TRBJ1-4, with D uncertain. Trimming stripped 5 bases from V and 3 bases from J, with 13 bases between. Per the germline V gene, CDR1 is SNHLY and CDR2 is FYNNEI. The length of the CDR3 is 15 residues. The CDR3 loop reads CASSPAKVSNEKLFF. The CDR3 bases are TGTGCCAGCAGTCCCGCGAAGGTTTCTAATGAAAAACTGTTTTTT.

The CDR3 DNA sequence: TGCAGTGCTAGTAAACAGAACTCCTACGAGCAGTACTTC. This codes for CSASKQNSYEQYF. The J gene is TRBJ2-7, the V gene TRBV20-1; D remains ambiguous. The germline gives CDR1 DFQATT, CDR2 SNEGSKA (reference sequence). The CDR3 runs 13 residues. The V end was cut by 3 bases, the J end by 0 bases, with 9 bases between.

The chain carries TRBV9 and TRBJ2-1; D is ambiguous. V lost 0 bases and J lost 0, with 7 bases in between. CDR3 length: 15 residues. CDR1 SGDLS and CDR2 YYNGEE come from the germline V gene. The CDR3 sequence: CASSVAAASYNEQFF. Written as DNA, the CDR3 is TGTGCCAGCAGCGTAGCGGCAGCCTCCTACAATGAGCAGTTCTTC.

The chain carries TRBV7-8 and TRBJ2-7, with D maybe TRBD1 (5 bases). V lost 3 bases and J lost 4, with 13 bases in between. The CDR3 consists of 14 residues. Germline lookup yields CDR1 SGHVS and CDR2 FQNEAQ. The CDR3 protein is CASSFSVGDYEQYF. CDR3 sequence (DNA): TGTGCCAGCAGCTTCTCCGTAGGGGATTACGAGCAGTACTTC.

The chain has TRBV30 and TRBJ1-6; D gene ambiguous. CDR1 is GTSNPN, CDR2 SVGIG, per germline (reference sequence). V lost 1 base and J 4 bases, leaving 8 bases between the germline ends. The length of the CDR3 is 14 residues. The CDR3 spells CAWSEGAYNSPLHF. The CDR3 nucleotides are TGTGCCTGGAGTGAGGGAGCTTATAATTCACCCCTCCACTTT.

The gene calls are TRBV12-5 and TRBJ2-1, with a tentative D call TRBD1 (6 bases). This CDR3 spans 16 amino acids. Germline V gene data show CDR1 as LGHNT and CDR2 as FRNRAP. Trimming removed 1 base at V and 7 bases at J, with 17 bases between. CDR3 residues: CASGLGAGRGVNEQFF. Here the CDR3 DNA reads TGTGCTAGTGGTTTGGGGGCGGGCAGGGGTGTAAATGAGCAGTTCTTC. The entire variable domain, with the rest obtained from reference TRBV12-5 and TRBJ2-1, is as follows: DARVTQTPRHKVTEMGQEVTMRCQPILGHNTVFWYRQTMMQGLELLAYFRNRAPLDDSGMPKDRFSAEMPDATLATLKIQPSEPRDSAVYFCASGLGAGRGVNEQFFGPGTRLTVL.

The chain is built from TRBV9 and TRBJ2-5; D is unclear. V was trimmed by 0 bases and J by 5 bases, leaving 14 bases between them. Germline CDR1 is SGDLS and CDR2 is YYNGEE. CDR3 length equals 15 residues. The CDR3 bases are TGTGCCAGCAGCGTAGGTGGCCAAGGCCGGGAGACCCAGTACTTC. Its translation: CASSVGGQGRETQYF.

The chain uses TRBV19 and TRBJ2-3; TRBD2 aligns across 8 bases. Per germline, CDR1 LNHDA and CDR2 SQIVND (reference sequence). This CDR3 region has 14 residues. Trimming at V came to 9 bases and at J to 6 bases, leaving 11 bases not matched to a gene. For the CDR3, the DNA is TGTGCCAGCCGAGACCGGGGGGGTTTGGATACGCAGTATTTT. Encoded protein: CASRDRGGLDTQYF.

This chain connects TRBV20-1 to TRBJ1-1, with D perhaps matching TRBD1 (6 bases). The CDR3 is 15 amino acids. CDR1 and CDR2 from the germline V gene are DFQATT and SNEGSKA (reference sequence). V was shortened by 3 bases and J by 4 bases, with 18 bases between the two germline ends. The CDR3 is CSASQWGGLGTEAFF. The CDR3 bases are TGCAGTGCTAGTCAGTGGGGGGGGCTCGGCACTGAAGCTTTCTTT.

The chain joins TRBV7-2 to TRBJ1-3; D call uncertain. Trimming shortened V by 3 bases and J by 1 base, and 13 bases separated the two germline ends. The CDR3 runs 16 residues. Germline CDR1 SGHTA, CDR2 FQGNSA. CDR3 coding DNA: TGTGCCAGCAGCTTTTTACAGCCCGAATCTGGAAACACCATATATTTT. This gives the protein CASSFLQPESGNTIYF. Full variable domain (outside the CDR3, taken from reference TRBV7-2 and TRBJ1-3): GAGVSQSPSNKVTEKGKDVELRCDPISGHTALYWYRQSLGQGLEFLIYFQGNSAPDKSGLPSDRFSAERTGGSVSTLTIQRTQQEDSAVYLCASSFLQPESGNTIYFGEGSWLTVV.

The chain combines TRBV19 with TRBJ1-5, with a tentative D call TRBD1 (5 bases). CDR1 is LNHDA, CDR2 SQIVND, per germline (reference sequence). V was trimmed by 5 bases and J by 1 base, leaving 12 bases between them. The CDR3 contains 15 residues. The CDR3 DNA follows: TGTGCCAGTAGTGTCTTGGGACGGAGCAATCAGCCCCAGCATTTT. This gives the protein CASSVLGRSNQPQHF.

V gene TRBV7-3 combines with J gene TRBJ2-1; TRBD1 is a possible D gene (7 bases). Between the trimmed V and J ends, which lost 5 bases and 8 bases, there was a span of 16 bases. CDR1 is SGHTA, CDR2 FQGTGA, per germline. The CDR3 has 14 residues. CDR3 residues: CASSLNRRGHEQFF. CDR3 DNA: TGTGCCAGCAGCCTGAACAGGAGGGGGCATGAGCAGTTCTTC.

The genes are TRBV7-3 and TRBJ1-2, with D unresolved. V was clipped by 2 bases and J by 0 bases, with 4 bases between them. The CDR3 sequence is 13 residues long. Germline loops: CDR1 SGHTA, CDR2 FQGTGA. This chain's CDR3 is CASSLGANYGYTF. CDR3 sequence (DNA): TGTGCCAGCAGCTTAGGGGCTAACTATGGCTACACCTTC.

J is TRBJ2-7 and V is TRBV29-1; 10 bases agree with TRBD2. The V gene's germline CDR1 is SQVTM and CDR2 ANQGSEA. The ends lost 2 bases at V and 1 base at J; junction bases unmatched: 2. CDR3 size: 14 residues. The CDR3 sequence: CSVELAGVSYEQYF. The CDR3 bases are TGCAGCGTTGAACTAGCGGGAGTTTCCTACGAGCAGTACTTC.

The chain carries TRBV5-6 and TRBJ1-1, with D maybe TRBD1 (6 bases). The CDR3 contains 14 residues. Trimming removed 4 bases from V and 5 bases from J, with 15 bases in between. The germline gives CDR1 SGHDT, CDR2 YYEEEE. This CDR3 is CASSPAGGRTEAFF. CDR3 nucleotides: TGTGCCAGCAGCCCTGCGGGGGGGCGGACTGAAGCTTTCTTT.

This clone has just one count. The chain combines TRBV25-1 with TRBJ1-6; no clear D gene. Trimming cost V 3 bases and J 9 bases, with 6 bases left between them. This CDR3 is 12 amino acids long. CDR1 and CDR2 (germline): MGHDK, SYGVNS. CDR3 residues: CASSEETSPLHF. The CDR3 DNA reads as TGTGCCAGCAGTGAGGAGACTTCACCCCTCCACTTT.